This TCR beta chain was documented in a study of T-cell reconstitution after alpha-beta-depleted transplantation in children. Trimming took 6 bases from V and 6 from J, leaving 14 bases between them. Germline assignment: CDR1 SQVTM and CDR2 ANQGSEA. The CDR3 is made up of 12 amino acids. Unique molecular identifiers were used in preparing the TCRbeta library. TCRdb re-called the PCR reads through MiXCR, storing one row per CDR3 protein. The sample has just over 70,000 distinct CDR3 sequences; approximately 7.4% are singletons. At least ten counts were recorded for this clonotype. This chain connects TRBV29-1 to TRBJ1-1, with D possibly matching TRBD1 (5 bases). The receptor comes from a human donor who donated a stem cell graft to a child with acute lymphoblastic leukemia. This sample comprised PBMCs from the stem cell graft donor, obtained from the stem cell graft. In DNA, the CDR3 is TGCAGCGTCCTAGGCCGGGGGGCTGAAGCTTTCTTT. Protein product: CSVLGRGAEAFF.